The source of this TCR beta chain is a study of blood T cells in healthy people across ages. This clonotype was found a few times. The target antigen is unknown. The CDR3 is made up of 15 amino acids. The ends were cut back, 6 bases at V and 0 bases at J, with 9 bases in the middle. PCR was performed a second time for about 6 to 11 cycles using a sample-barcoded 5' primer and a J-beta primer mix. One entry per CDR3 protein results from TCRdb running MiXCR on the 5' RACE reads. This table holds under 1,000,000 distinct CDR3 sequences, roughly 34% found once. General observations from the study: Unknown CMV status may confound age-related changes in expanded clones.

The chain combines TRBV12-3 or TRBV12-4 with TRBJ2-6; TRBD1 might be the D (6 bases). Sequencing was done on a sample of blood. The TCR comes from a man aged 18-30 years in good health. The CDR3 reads CASRKTGSGANVLTF. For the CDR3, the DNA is TGTGCCAGCAGAAAGACAGGCTCTGGGGCCAACGTCCTGACTTTC.